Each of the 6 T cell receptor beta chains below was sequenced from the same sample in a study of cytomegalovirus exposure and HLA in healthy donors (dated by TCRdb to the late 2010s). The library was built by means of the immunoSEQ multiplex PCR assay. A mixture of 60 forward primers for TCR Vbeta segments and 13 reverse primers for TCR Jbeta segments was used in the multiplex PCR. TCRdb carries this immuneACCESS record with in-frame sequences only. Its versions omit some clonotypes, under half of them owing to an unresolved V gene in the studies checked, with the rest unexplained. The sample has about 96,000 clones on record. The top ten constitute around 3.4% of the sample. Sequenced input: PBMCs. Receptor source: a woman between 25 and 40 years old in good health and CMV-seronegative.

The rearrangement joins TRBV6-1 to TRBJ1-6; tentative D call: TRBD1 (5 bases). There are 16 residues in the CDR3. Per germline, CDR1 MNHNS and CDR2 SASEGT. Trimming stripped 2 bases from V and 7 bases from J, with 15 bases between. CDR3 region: CASSEMGEAVNSPLHF. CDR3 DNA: TGTGCCAGCAGTGAAATGGGGGAGGCGGTGAATTCACCCCTCCACTTT.

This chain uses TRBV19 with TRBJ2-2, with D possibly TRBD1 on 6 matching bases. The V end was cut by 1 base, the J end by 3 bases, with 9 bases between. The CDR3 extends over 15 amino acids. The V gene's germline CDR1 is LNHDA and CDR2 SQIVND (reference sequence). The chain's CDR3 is CASSIGWTDTGELFF. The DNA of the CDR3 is TGTGCCAGTAGTATAGGGTGGACAGACACCGGGGAGCTGTTTTTT. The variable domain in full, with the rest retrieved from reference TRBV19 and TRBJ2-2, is DGGITQSPKYLFRKEGQNVTLSCEQNLNHDAMYWYRQDPGQGLRLIYYSQIVNDFQKGDIAEGYSVSREKKESFPLTVTSAQKNPTAFYLCASSIGWTDTGELFFGEGSRLTVL.

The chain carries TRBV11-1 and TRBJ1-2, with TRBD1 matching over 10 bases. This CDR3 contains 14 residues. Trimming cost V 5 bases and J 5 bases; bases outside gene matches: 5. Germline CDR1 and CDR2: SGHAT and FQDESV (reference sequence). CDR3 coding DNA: TGTGCCAGCAGCATACGGACAGGGGGATATGGCTACACCTTC. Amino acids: CASSIRTGGYGYTF.

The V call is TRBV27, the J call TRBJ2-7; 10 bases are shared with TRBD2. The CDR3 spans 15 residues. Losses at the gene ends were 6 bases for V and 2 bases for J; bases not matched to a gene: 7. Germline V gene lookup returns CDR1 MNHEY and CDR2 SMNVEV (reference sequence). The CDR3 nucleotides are TGTGCCAGCAGGGGGACTAGCGCTTTTCCCTACGAGCAGTACTTC. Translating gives CASRGTSAFPYEQYF.

CDR3 amino acids: CASRSDSPNEQYF. CDR3 in DNA: TGTGCAAGTCGCTCCGACAGCCCCAACGAGCAGTACTTC. The chain couples TRBV12-2 to TRBJ2-7; the table's TRBD1 call for D was not verified on the DNA. TRBV12-2 is a pseudogene locus. There are 13 residues in the CDR3.

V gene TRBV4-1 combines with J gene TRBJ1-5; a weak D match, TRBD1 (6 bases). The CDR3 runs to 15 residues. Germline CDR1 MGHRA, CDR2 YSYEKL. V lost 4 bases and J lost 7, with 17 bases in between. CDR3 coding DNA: TGCGCCAGCAGCCCCGATCCCCAGGGGTTCCAGCCCCAGCATTTT. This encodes CASSPDPQGFQPQHF.